A selection of T cell receptor beta chains follows, all from one sample in a study of T-cell reconstitution after alpha-beta-depleted transplantation in children. A single record per CDR3 protein comes from TCRdb applying MiXCR to the PCR reads. Among fewer than 700,000 distinct CDR3 sequences, under 15% were seen once, and the ten largest hold about 2.2%. The material sequenced was PBMCs, mostly from graft donor cells, taken 360 days after TCRalphabeta/CD19-depleted stem cell transplant. Receptor source: a male patient aged 10-17 years who had a stem cell transplant for acute myeloid leukemia, so the T cells may come from the graft donor. CDR3s leave out the opening cysteine and the closing phenylalanine or tryptophan.

TRBV4-3 ASSRAGLSTDTQY
TRBV7-8 ASSLWGLVEDTQY
TRBV6-2/TRBV6-3 ASSYFSYTGELF
TRBV7-2 ASSSGPVNTDTQY
TRBV4-3 ASSQKGDYEQY
TRBV29-1 SVWGLTGAQETQY
TRBV19 ASSMRRGGTHYEQY
TRBV29-1 SGEGQGYGYT
TRBV6-5 ASSSPGTEGTQY
TRBV11-1 ASSLLTSFLSENTEAF